A single sample is the source of the 2 T cell receptor beta chains below, sequenced in a study of blood T cell repertoires in COVID-19. The repertoire was sequenced with immunoSEQ multiplex PCR; TCRdb's copy has only in-frame clones and lacks some. The sample has about 300,000 clones; just over 90% are singletons. The sequencing input was peripheral blood. The receptors here all came from a woman aged 30 to 39 with COVID-19, enrolled during active disease.

The chain recombines TRBV5-1 with TRBJ2-4; D is perhaps TRBD2 (5 bases). V was clipped by 5 bases and J by 4 bases, with 13 bases between them. This CDR3 is 14 amino acids long. CDR1 SGHRS and CDR2 YFSETQ come from the germline V gene. The CDR3 loop is CASSYGLDKNIQYF. CDR3 nucleotide sequence: TGCGCCAGCAGTTACGGACTGGATAAAAACATTCAGTACTTC.

The chain combines TRBV5-6 with TRBJ1-1; D possibly corresponds to TRBD1 (6 bases). The length of the CDR3 is 15 residues. V gave up 1 base and J gave up 0 bases, with 10 bases separating them. Germline assignment: CDR1 SGHDT and CDR2 YYEEEE. CDR3 protein: CASSLLGALNTEAFF. CDR3 nucleotide sequence: TGTGCCAGCAGCTTGCTGGGGGCTTTGAACACTGAAGCTTTCTTT.